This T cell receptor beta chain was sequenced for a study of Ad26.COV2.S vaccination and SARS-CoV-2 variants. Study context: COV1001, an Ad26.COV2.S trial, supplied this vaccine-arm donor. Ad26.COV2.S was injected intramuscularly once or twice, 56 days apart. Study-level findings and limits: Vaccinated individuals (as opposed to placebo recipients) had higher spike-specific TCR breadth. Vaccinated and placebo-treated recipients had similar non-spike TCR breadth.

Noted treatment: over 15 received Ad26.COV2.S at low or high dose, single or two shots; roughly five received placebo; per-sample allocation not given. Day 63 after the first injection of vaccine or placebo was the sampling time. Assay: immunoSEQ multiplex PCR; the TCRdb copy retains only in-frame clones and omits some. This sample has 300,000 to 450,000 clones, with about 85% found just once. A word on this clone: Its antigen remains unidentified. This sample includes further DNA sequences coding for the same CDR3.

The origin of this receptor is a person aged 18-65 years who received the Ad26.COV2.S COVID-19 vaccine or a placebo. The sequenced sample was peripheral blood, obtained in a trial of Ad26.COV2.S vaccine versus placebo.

CDR3 amino acids: CASSEEETQYF. CDR3 in DNA: TGTGCCAGCAGTGAAGAGGAGACCCAGTACTTC. This chain joins TRBV2 and TRBJ2-5; D uncertain. CDR1 and CDR2 (germline): SNHLY, FYNNEI. The CDR3 has 11 residues. Trimming shortened V by 1 base and J by 5 bases, and 2 bases separated the two germline ends.